Listed below are T cell receptor beta chains from one sample, sequenced in a study of blood T cell repertoires in COVID-19. Some clones are missing from TCRdb's copy, which holds only in-frame ones; the method was immunoSEQ multiplex PCR. Of about 200,000 clones in the sample, 87% were seen once. Sequenced sample: peripheral blood. Every receptor here comes from a man aged 55 to 70 with active or convalescent COVID-19. Both conserved end residues are part of each CDR3. D genes are given only for firm matches. A row's size may be missing; if present it is once, few, many or a size class.

j_gene,abundance,d_gene,v_gene,CDR3aa,CDR3nt
TRBJ1-2,-,TRBD1,TRBV24-1,CATSDSDRAEGYTF,TGTGCCACCAGTGATTCGGACAGGGCGGAGGGCTACACCTTC
TRBJ1-2,-,TRBD1,TRBV6-1,CASSELGTGDDYGYTF,TGTGCCAGCAGTGAATTAGGGACAGGGGACGACTATGGCTACACCTTC
TRBJ1-3,-,-,TRBV5-1,CASSLGRSAGGNTIYF,TGCGCCAGCAGCTTGGGCCGGTCAGCGGGAGGAAACACCATATATTTT
TRBJ2-3,-,-,TRBV24-1,CATSDFQGTNTQYF,TGTGCCACCAGTGATTTCCAGGGTACAAATACGCAGTATTTT
TRBJ2-2,-,-,TRBV5-4,CASSFPANTGELFF,TGTGCCAGCAGCTTCCCGGCGAACACCGGGGAGCTGTTTTTT
TRBJ1-1,-,TRBD1,TRBV2,CASSERQGVNTEAFF,TGTGCCAGCAGTGAGCGACAGGGGGTGAACACTGAAGCTTTCTTT
TRBJ1-6,-,-,TRBV27,CASSLEGPHLLNSPLHF,TGTGCCAGCAGTCTCGAGGGCCCTCACCTCTTGAATTCACCCCTCCACTTT
TRBJ2-1,-,-,TRBV7-2,CASSLVHASYNEQFF,TGTGCCAGCAGCTTAGTACATGCCTCCTACAATGAGCAGTTCTTC
TRBJ2-7,-,-,TRBV13,CASSWRGLSEQYF,TGTGCCAGCAGCTGGAGGGGGCTGAGCGAGCAGTACTTC
TRBJ2-7,-,TRBD1,TRBV6-1,CASSEDRGAEQYF,TGTGCCAGCAGTGAGGACAGGGGCGCGGAGCAGTACTTC
TRBJ2-3,-,TRBD1,TRBV6-5,CASSFTGGWPDTQYF,TGTGCCAGCAGCTTTACAGGGGGCTGGCCAGATACGCAGTATTTT
TRBJ1-2,-,TRBD1,TRBV6-5,CAGSKGQGSRRGYTF,TGTGCCGGATCTAAGGGACAGGGGAGTAGGAGGGGCTACACCTTC
TRBJ2-7,-,TRBD2,TRBV6-5,CASSYGLAGYEQYF,TGTGCCAGCAGTTACGGACTAGCGGGTTACGAGCAGTACTTC
TRBJ2-7,once,TRBD1,TRBV9,CASSVDWTGAYEQYF,TGTGCCAGCAGCGTAGATTGGACAGGGGCCTACGAGCAGTACTTC
TRBJ2-5,-,TRBD2,TRBV5-5,CASSLVFTSGQETQYF,TGTGCCAGCAGCTTGGTATTCACTAGCGGACAAGAGACCCAGTACTTC
TRBJ1-3,-,-,TRBV12-5,CASGPTGAGNTIYF,TGTGCTAGTGGTCCGACAGGAGCTGGAAACACCATATATTTT
TRBJ1-1,-,TRBD1,TRBV7-9,CASSTSGQAIGEAFF,TGTGCCAGCAGCACTTCAGGACAGGCTATAGGGGAAGCTTTCTTT
TRBJ1-3,once,-,TRBV7-9,CASSPQGGVSGNTIYF,TGTGCCAGCAGCCCCCAGGGTGGGGTGAGTGGAAACACCATATATTTT
TRBJ1-1,once,-,TRBV3-1/TRBV3-2,CASSHNTEAFF,TGTGCCAGCAGCCATAATACTGAAGCTTTCTTT
TRBJ1-2,-,-,TRBV19,CASSTSGQSFGYGYTF,TGTGCCAGTAGTACGTCTGGACAGTCTTTTGGGTATGGCTACACCTTC
TRBJ2-5,-,TRBD1,TRBV7-3,CASSPTPGGETQYF,TGTGCCAGCAGCCCTACTCCAGGGGGAGAGACCCAGTACTTC
TRBJ1-3,-,TRBD1,TRBV3-1/TRBV3-2,CASIGTGQGGNTIYF,TGTGCCAGCATCGGGACAGGGCAGGGTGGAAACACCATATATTTT
TRBJ1-2,-,-,TRBV19,CASSIEGRAGYTF,TGTGCCAGTAGTATAGAGGGCAGGGCTGGCTACACCTTC
TRBJ2-7,once,-,TRBV7-9,CASSAQGGSYEQYF,TGTGCCAGCAGCGCACAGGGTGGGTCCTACGAGCAGTACTTC
TRBJ1-6,-,-,TRBV6-1,CASSGSAGYSYNSPLHF,TGTGCCAGCAGTGGCAGTGCGGGTTACTCCTATAATTCACCCCTCCACTTT
TRBJ1-3,-,-,TRBV9,CASSAARENTIYF,TGTGCCAGCAGCGCGGCCAGGGAAAACACCATATATTTT
TRBJ1-6,-,TRBD1,TRBV10-3,CAISVDRGRDSPLHF,TGTGCCATCAGTGTCGACAGGGGGCGCGATTCACCCCTCCACTTT
TRBJ2-1,-,-,TRBV6-5,CASSYSTTAYNEQFF,TGTGCCAGCAGTTACTCGACAACGGCCTACAATGAGCAGTTCTTC
TRBJ1-5,-,TRBD1,TRBV27,CASSLRQGENQPQHF,TGTGCCAGCAGTTTAAGGCAGGGGGAGAATCAGCCCCAGCATTTT
TRBJ1-1,once,-,TRBV6-5,CASRNGPEAFF,TGTGCCAGCAGAAATGGGCCCGAAGCTTTCTTT
TRBJ2-7,-,TRBD2,TRBV6-5,CASRAGTSVHEQYF,TGTGCCAGCAGGGCCGGGACTAGCGTCCACGAGCAGTACTTC
TRBJ1-2,few,-,TRBV6-5,CASSYSARETNGYTF,TGTGCCAGCAGTTACTCAGCCAGGGAAACTAATGGCTACACCTTC
TRBJ1-1,-,-,TRBV5-1,CASSREGDNTEAFF,TGCGCCAGCAGCCGTGAGGGCGACAACACTGAAGCTTTCTTT
TRBJ2-2,-,-,TRBV6-1,CASSEQPGTGELFF,TGTGCCAGCAGTGAACAACCGGGCACCGGGGAGCTGTTTTTT
TRBJ1-3,-,-,TRBV19,CASAGGPYSGNTIYF,TGTGCCAGTGCTGGGGGCCCATACTCTGGAAACACCATATATTTT
TRBJ2-3,-,TRBD2,TRBV9,CASSVGRGGGDTQYF,TGTGCCAGCAGCGTAGGCCGGGGGGGCGGAGATACGCAGTATTTT
TRBJ1-1,-,TRBD1,TRBV27,CASSGGQGRAVGTEAFF,TGTGCCAGCAGTGGGGGACAGGGTAGGGCGGTAGGGACTGAAGCTTTCTTT
TRBJ1-3,-,-,TRBV9,CASSSTAASSGNTIYF,TGTGCCAGCAGCTCGACTGCCGCCTCCTCTGGAAACACCATATATTTT
TRBJ1-1,-,-,TRBV29-1,CSVPGSGGLGGTEAFF,TGCAGCGTTCCAGGGTCCGGGGGGCTGGGTGGCACTGAAGCTTTCTTT
TRBJ2-7,-,-,TRBV5-1,CASSLNRPYEQYF,TGCGCCAGCAGCTTGAACAGGCCCTACGAGCAGTACTTC
TRBJ2-3,few,TRBD2,TRBV7-8,CASSLSGGWTDTQYF,TGTGCCAGCAGCTTATCGGGGGGATGGACAGATACGCAGTATTTT
TRBJ1-2,-,-,TRBV6-1,CASSEQGINYGYTF,TGTGCCAGCAGTGAACAGGGTATTAACTATGGCTACACCTTC
TRBJ1-1,-,-,TRBV11-2,CASSLDPGYTEAFF,TGTGCCAGCAGCTTAGATCCCGGGTACACTGAAGCTTTCTTT
TRBJ2-4,-,-,TRBV4-1,CASGAEAKNIQYF,TGCGCCTCTGGCGCGGAGGCCAAAAACATTCAGTACTTC
TRBJ2-3,-,-,TRBV5-1,CASSFRDMSTDTQYF,TGCGCCAGCAGCTTTCGAGACATGAGCACAGATACGCAGTATTTT
TRBJ1-4,-,-,TRBV5-1,CASSSPRARATNEKLFF,TGCGCCAGCAGCTCACCTAGAGCCCGAGCAACTAATGAAAAACTGTTTTTT
TRBJ1-2,-,TRBD1,TRBV19,CASSMGAGQVTGGYTF,TGTGCCAGTAGTATGGGAGCGGGACAGGTGACCGGTGGCTACACCTTC